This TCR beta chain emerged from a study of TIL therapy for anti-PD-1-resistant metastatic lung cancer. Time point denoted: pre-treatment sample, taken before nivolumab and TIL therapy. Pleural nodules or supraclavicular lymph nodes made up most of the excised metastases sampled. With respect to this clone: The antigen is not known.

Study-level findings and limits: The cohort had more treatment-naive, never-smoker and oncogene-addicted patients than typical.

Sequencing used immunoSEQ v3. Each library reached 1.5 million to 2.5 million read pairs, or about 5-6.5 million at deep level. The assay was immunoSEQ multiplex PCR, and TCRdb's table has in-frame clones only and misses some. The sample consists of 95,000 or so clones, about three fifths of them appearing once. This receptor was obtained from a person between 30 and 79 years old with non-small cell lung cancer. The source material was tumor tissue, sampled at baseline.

The CDR3 is CASSLWGTGPYEQYF. The CDR3 region has the DNA TGTGCCAGCAGCTTATGGGGGACAGGACCCTACGAGCAGTACTTC. The rearrangement uses TRBV11-1 and TRBJ2-7, with 8 bases that match TRBD1. Per germline, CDR1 SGHAT and CDR2 FQDESV (reference sequence). CDR3 length equals 15 residues. V lost 2 bases and J lost 2; bases outside the gene matches: 5.